The present T cell receptor beta chain was sequenced within a study of T-cell reconstitution after alpha-beta-depleted transplantation in children. Study results and caveats: Surviving recipient T cells and thymic progenitors accounted for the high day-60 TCRbeta diversity observed in some patients.

CDR1 and CDR2 from the germline V gene are KGHSY and FQNENV. Unmatched junction bases numbered 6, after V lost 6 bases and J lost 4 bases. This CDR3 comprises 14 residues. TCRbeta library preparation incorporated unique molecular identifiers. TCRdb fed the PCR reads into MiXCR, producing one record per CDR3 protein. The sample contains about 540,000 distinct CDR3 sequences, about a quarter of which appear only once. To note about this clonotype: What it binds is unknown.

The input for sequencing was PBMCs, taken before TCRalphabeta/CD19-depleted stem cell transplant. The chain uses TRBV16 and TRBJ2-1; 7 bases map to TRBD2. The receptor's source is a boy in the first two years of life with Wiskott-Aldrich syndrome, due to receive a stem cell transplant. This CDR3 reads CASSQSSGYNEQFF. The CDR3 DNA is TGTGCCAGCAGTCAGTCTAGCGGTTACAATGAGCAGTTCTTC.